A single sample is the source of the 28 T cell receptor beta chains below, sequenced in a study of blood T cells in healthy people across ages (dated by TCRdb to 2013 to 2016). Receptors were amplified or captured by 5' RACE. TCRdb records Illumina HiSeq 2500 as the sequencer. The second PCR ran for roughly 7 to 12 cycles and used a J-beta primer mix along with a sample-barcoded 5' primer. The public reads were quality trimmed at Q25 with fastp and then assembled into clones with MiXCR by TCRdb, keeping productive beta chains. Every entry covers one CDR3 protein and lists the most common genes and DNA from its rows. Within this sample are roughly 550,000 distinct CDR3 sequences, with 24% of them counted one time only. Approximately 8.7% of the sample goes to the ten largest clones. This same sample was also part of a study on T cells of mothers and their children.

The specimen was blood. These receptors came from a boy between 10 and 17 years old in good health.

This clonotype was seen a handful of times. This sequence joins TRBV7-9 and TRBJ1-4, with D unresolved. Germline V lookup: CDR1 SEHNR, CDR2 FQNEAQ (reference sequence). The V end was cut by 3 bases, the J end by 8 bases, with 13 bases between. The CDR3 extends over 14 amino acids. CDR3 sequence: CASSFSGLGEKLFF. The CDR3 DNA sequence: TGTGCCAGCAGCTTTTCAGGCCTCGGGGAAAAACTGTTTTTT. The entire variable domain, with the rest obtained from reference TRBV7-9 and TRBJ1-4, is as follows: DTGVSQNPRHKITKRGQNVTFRCDPISEHNRLYWYRQTLGQGPEFLTYFQNEAQLEKSRLLSDRFSAERPKGSFSTLEIQRTEQGDSAMYLCASSFSGLGEKLFFGSGTQLSVL.

V usage is TRBV20-1 and J usage is TRBJ2-5; the D gene is possibly TRBD1 (6 bases). The CDR3 has 13 residues. The germline V gene has CDR1 DFQATT and CDR2 SNEGSKA (reference sequence). Trimming took off 4 bases at V and 4 bases at J, with 13 bases between the two ends. The CDR3 spells CSATRTATETQYF. CDR3 in DNA: TGCAGTGCTACCCGGACAGCTACAGAGACCCAGTACTTC.

This clonotype was recorded many times. CDR3 region: CASRGQGAGEQYF. The CDR3 nucleotides read TGTGCCAGCAGGGGACAGGGGGCGGGCGAGCAGTACTTC. The rearrangement uses TRBV6-6 and TRBJ2-5; TRBD1 agrees at 12 bases. TRBJ2-7 explains the end of the DNA better; the J call may be wrong. There are 13 residues in the CDR3. Germline CDR1 is MNHNY and CDR2 is SVGAGI (reference sequence).

This chain links TRBV5-1 with TRBJ2-1; TRBD1 matches 11 bases. This CDR3 is built from 17 residues. J gave up 4 bases and V 3 bases, and 9 bases lay outside the gene matches. In germline, CDR1 is SGHRS, CDR2 YFSETQ. This chain's CDR3 is CASSWTPGQGGYNEQFF. The CDR3 coding sequence is TGCGCCAGCAGCTGGACCCCGGGACAGGGGGGATACAATGAGCAGTTCTTC.

CDR3 nucleotide sequence: TGCAGTGCTAAAATGTCGGCCTACGAGCAGTACTTC. As protein: CSAKMSAYEQYF. The gene calls are TRBV20-1 and TRBJ2-7; D unclear. V dropped 4 bases and J dropped 2 bases, with 9 bases sitting between them. This CDR3 has 12 residues. Germline values: CDR1 DFQATT, CDR2 SNEGSKA (reference sequence).

The sample holds a few counts of this clonotype. At one of its ends the junction is not consistent with the germline gene, which may arise from a read error. The V call is TRBV7-7, the J call TRBJ2-1, with 7 bases that match TRBD2. The closer fit of TRBJ2-5 to the DNA end suggests the J call may be wrong. CDR1 is SSHAT, CDR2 FNYEAQ, per germline (reference sequence). The CDR3 totals 14 residues. Written as DNA, the CDR3 is TGTGCTAGCAGTCATAGCGGGTTGGGAGAGACCCAGTACTTC. Its translation is CASSHSGLGETQYF.

This clonotype was observed a few times. The CDR3 reads CASSQWTGDTQYF. CDR3 DNA: TGCGCCAGCAGCCAATGGACAGGGGATACGCAGTATTTT. The rearrangement joins TRBV4-1 to TRBJ2-3; 8 nucleotides line up with TRBD1. Germline values: CDR1 MGHRA, CDR2 YSYEKL. This CDR3 contains 13 residues. V lost 2 bases to trimming and J lost 6 bases; unmatched junction nucleotides: 1.

This clonotype has only a few counts. V gene TRBV11-2 combines with J gene TRBJ2-5; D may match TRBD1 or TRBD2 (5 bases each). Germline values: CDR1 SGHAT, CDR2 FQNNGV. V lost 2 bases, J lost 1 base, and 14 bases lay in between. The CDR3 length is 16 residues. Written as DNA, the CDR3 is TGTGCCAGCAGCTTACCCCGGATGGGGACCCAAGAGACCCAGTACTTC. Its translation is CASSLPRMGTQETQYF.

The chain employs TRBV5-1 and TRBJ1-1, with a possible D match to TRBD1 (5 bases). The ends were cut back, 4 bases at V and 1 base at J, with 17 bases in the middle. Germline assignment: CDR1 SGHRS and CDR2 YFSETQ. CDR3 length equals 16 residues. CDR3 loop: CASSPGDSVTNTEAFF. CDR3 DNA sequence: TGCGCCAGCAGCCCTGGGGACTCCGTCACGAACACTGAAGCTTTCTTT.

The chain has TRBV21-1 and TRBJ2-5; TRBD1, as called in the table, went unchecked against the DNA. TRBV21-1 is a pseudogene segment. The CDR3 extends over 15 amino acids. CDR3 DNA sequence: TGTGCCAGCAGCCACGGACAGAGAGGGCGAGAGACCCAGTACTTC. This gives the protein CASSHGQRGRETQYF.

The chain has TRBV10-3 and TRBJ2-5; TRBD1 matches at 9 bases. The DNA end favors TRBJ2-7, so the J call may be wrong. Per the germline V gene, CDR1 is ENHRY and CDR2 is SYGVKD. CDR3 size: 13 residues. The CDR3 bases are TGTGCCATCAGTGAGTCGACAGGGGGCGAGCAGTACTTC. This translates into CAISESTGGEQYF.

This clonotype showed up just a few times. This chain connects TRBV5-1 to TRBJ2-1, with unresolved D. The germline V gene encodes CDR1 SGHRS and CDR2 YFSETQ. V was cut by 1 base and J by 7 bases, with 3 bases left in between. The CDR3 consists of 11 residues. CDR3 loop: CASSLKNEQFF. In DNA form, the CDR3 reads TGCGCCAGCAGCTTGAAAAATGAGCAGTTCTTC.

A few counts support this clonotype. The chain employs TRBV14 and TRBJ2-5; 8 bases line up with TRBD2. Judging by the DNA end, TRBJ2-1 fits better; the J call may be wrong. Germline assignment: CDR1 SGHDN and CDR2 FVKESK. CDR3 length: 16 amino acids. CDR3 amino acids: CASSHRLALTSNEQFF. The CDR3 DNA reads TGTGCCAGCAGCCACAGACTAGCGCTCACCTCCAATGAGCAGTTCTTC.

This clonotype was counted between two and nine times. The CDR3 reads CASSPTQGKETQYF. The CDR3 nucleotides read TGTGCCAGCAGCCCCACGCAGGGCAAAGAGACCCAGTACTTC. This rearrangement joins TRBV3-1 to TRBJ2-5; possible D gene TRBD1, 5 bases. Germline V lookup: CDR1 LGHDT, CDR2 YNNKEL (reference sequence). This CDR3 has 14 residues. Trimming took 4 bases from V and 3 from J, leaving 12 bases between them.

This sequence joins TRBV7-9 and TRBJ2-5, with a tentative D call TRBD1 (5 bases). The DNA end lines up better with TRBJ2-1; the J call may be wrong. The CDR3 extends over 14 amino acids. CDR1 and CDR2 from the germline V gene are SEHNR and FQNEAQ (reference sequence). The CDR3 bases are TGTGCCAGCAGCTTAGGGGGCGCCTCAAGTGAGCAGTTCTTC. This sequence encodes CASSLGGASSEQFF.

This chain links TRBV19 with TRBJ2-5; D is unresolved. This CDR3 has 13 amino acids. The ends were cut back, 3 bases at V and 4 bases at J, with 9 bases in the middle. The germline CDR1 and CDR2 sequences are LNHDA and SQIVND (reference sequence). CDR3 in amino acids: CASSIGSRETQYF. As DNA, the CDR3 is TGTGCCAGTAGTATTGGTAGTAGAGAGACCCAGTACTTC. The full variable domain, in which reference TRBV19 and TRBJ2-5 provide the parts outside the CDR3, is DGGITQSPKYLFRKEGQNVTLSCEQNLNHDAMYWYRQDPGQGLRLIYYSQIVNDFQKGDIAEGYSVSREKKESFPLTVTSAQKNPTAFYLCASSIGSRETQYFGPGTRLLVL.

The chain carries TRBV4-1 and TRBJ2-1; D ambiguous. V lost 0 bases, J lost 2 bases, and 5 bases lay in between. The CDR3 loop spans 14 amino acids. Germline values: CDR1 MGHRA, CDR2 YSYEKL. The DNA for the CDR3 is TGCGCCAGCAGCCAAGAATATGCCTACAATGAGCAGTTCTTC. Amino acids: CASSQEYAYNEQFF.

In this sample, this clonotype turned up a few times. This chain joins TRBV3-1 and TRBJ1-2, with D maybe TRBD1 (5 bases). The germline V gene has CDR1 LGHDT and CDR2 YNNKEL (reference sequence). The V gene lost 4 bases and the J gene lost 3 bases, with 15 bases spanning the gap. CDR3 length: 15 amino acids. In nucleotides, the CDR3 is TGTGCCAGCAGCCTTCGGGACGAAAGGCACTATGGCTACACCTTC. This gives the protein CASSLRDERHYGYTF.

V usage is TRBV2 and J usage is TRBJ2-7, with D tentatively TRBD1 (5 bases). Germline-derived CDR1 and CDR2 are SNHLY and FYNNEI. Trimming removed 1 base at V and 0 bases at J, with 10 bases between. This CDR3 has 15 amino acids. CDR3 protein: CASSEVEGDSYEQYF. The CDR3 DNA sequence: TGTGCCAGCAGTGAAGTAGAAGGGGACTCCTACGAGCAGTACTTC.

This clonotype was seen more than once but under ten times. The chain couples TRBV7-9 to TRBJ1-5, with D possibly matching TRBD1 (6 bases). Germline V gene lookup returns CDR1 SEHNR and CDR2 FQNEAQ (reference sequence). V was pared by 8 bases and J by 6 bases, with 17 bases between. This CDR3 has 14 residues. CDR3 sequence reads: CASGPGAVGQPQHF. The CDR3, as DNA: TGTGCCAGCGGCCCAGGGGCAGTTGGTCAGCCCCAGCATTTT. The whole variable domain, filled in from reference TRBV7-9 and TRBJ1-5, reads DTGVSQNPRHKITKRGQNVTFRCDPISEHNRLYWYRQTLGQGPEFLTYFQNEAQLEKSRLLSDRFSAERPKGSFSTLEIQRTEQGDSAMYLCASGPGAVGQPQHFGDGTRLSIL.

This clonotype appeared a few times. The V call is TRBV20-1, the J call TRBJ2-2; no clear D gene. Deletions cut 6 bases from V and 7 bases from J, with 12 bases between. Germline V lookup: CDR1 DFQATT, CDR2 SNEGSKA (reference sequence). The CDR3 runs to 12 residues. CDR3 in amino acids: CSARLMGGELFF. The CDR3 nucleotides are TGCAGTGCCCGGCTAATGGGCGGGGAGCTGTTTTTT.

This clonotype was counted only a few times. The V and J genes are TRBV20-1 and TRBJ1-1; D gene unclear. CDR1 and CDR2 from the germline V gene are DFQATT and SNEGSKA (reference sequence). The CDR3 is 16 amino acids. Trimming pared 5 bases from V and 1 base from J, leaving 20 bases between. CDR3 DNA: TGCAGTGCTGCGAGCAGCAGGATATTGAGGAACACTGAAGCTTTCTTT. Translation gives CSAASSRILRNTEAFF.

Ten or more counts support this clonotype. The chain combines TRBV7-6 with TRBJ2-5; D gene unclear. Germline V CDR1 and CDR2: SGHVS, FNYEAQ. V lost 2 bases, J lost 4 bases, and 8 bases lay in between. The CDR3 loop spans 13 amino acids. The CDR3 loop is CASSLRLGETQYF. CDR3 sequence (DNA): TGTGCCAGCAGCTTACGATTGGGAGAGACCCAGTACTTC.

This clonotype showed up just a few times. The V gene is TRBV7-3, the J gene TRBJ2-1, with TRBD2 matching 8 bases. The V gene end was trimmed by 4 bases and the J gene end by 3 bases; junction bases not matched to a gene: 2. Germline V gives CDR1 SGHTA, CDR2 FQGTGA. CDR3 length: 14 residues. CDR3 nucleotide sequence: TGTGCCAGCAGCTCCAGCGGGAGCTACAATGAGCAGTTCTTC. This codes for CASSSSGSYNEQFF.

CDR3 nucleotides: TGTGCCAGCTCACCACGGGCGGTCGAGACCCAGTACTTC. This codes for CASSPRAVETQYF. This chain uses TRBV18 with TRBJ2-5; no reliable D call. V lost 1 base, J lost 5 bases, and 8 bases lay in between. Looked up from germline, CDR1 is KGHSH and CDR2 is LQKENI. CDR3 size: 13 residues. The complete variable domain, with remaining parts taken from reference TRBV18 and TRBJ2-5, reads NAGVMQNPRHLVRRRGQEARLRCSPMKGHSHVYWYRQLPEEGLKFMVYLQKENIIDESGMPKERFSAEFPKEGPSILRIQQVVRGDSAAYFCASSPRAVETQYFGPGTRLLVL.

In the case of this clonotype: Since the CDR3 does not end with the conserved phenylalanine or tryptophan, this likely comes from a read error. The rearrangement uses TRBV11-3 and TRBJ2-7, with D uncertain. This CDR3 contains 17 residues. CDR1 and CDR2 (germline): SGHNT, YENEEA. The V gene lost 5 bases and the J gene lost 0 bases, with 20 bases spanning the gap. CDR3 sequence (DNA): TGTGCCAGCAGCAATTGGGCAACCTCCCTTAGCTCCTACGAGCAGTACTGC. It translates to CASSNWATSLSSYEQYC.

This clonotype was counted ten times or more. The gene calls are TRBV3-1 and TRBJ2-3; 10 nucleotides agree with TRBD2. Per germline, CDR1 LGHDT and CDR2 YNNKEL (reference sequence). After removal of 2 bases from V and 4 bases from J, the junction contained 6 bases not matched to a gene. CDR3 length equals 16 residues. CDR3 in amino acids: CASSQLLAGSPDTQYF. CDR3 sequence (DNA): TGTGCCAGCAGCCAACTACTAGCGGGGAGCCCAGATACGCAGTATTTT.

This clonotype was observed at least ten times. V and J are TRBV18 and TRBJ2-6, with no clear D. Deletions cut 0 bases from V and 4 bases from J, with 4 bases between. The length of the CDR3 is 14 residues. Germline CDR1 is KGHSH and CDR2 is LQKENI. The CDR3 reads CASSPPDGANVLTF. The DNA of the CDR3 is TGTGCCAGCTCACCACCTGACGGGGCCAACGTCCTGACTTTC.